The next 20 T cell receptor beta chains were all read from a single sample in a study of T cell responses to AZD1222 COVID-19 vaccine. Profiled with immunoSEQ multiplex PCR; TCRdb holds only in-frame clones, not every one. The repertoire includes around 160,000 clones, 92% of them detected once, and more than 1% sits in the top ten. The sample consisted of peripheral blood, taken 28 days after the second AZD1222 dose. The source is an adult who received the AZD1222 COVID-19 vaccine.

V and J are TRBV7-9 and TRBJ1-2; D remains unclear. This CDR3 spans 16 amino acids. Germline loops: CDR1 SEHNR, CDR2 FQNEAQ (reference sequence). V was shortened by 2 bases and J by 4 bases, with 17 bases between the two germline ends. CDR3 in DNA: TGTGCCAGCAGCTTACCGGGCCGCGAGGCGTCCTATGGCTACACCTTC. It yields the protein CASSLPGREASYGYTF.

This chain links TRBV27 with TRBJ1-2; D is possibly TRBD1 (5 bases). In germline, CDR1 is MNHEY, CDR2 SMNVEV (reference sequence). The CDR3 contains 15 residues. V lost 0 bases, J lost 4 bases, and 12 bases lay in between. CDR3 coding DNA: TGTGCCAGCAGTTTATCGTACGGGGCGCTCTATGGCTACACCTTC. Protein sequence: CASSLSYGALYGYTF.

This clone appeared a single time. The chain has TRBV5-1 and TRBJ2-1; the D gene is possibly TRBD1 (5 bases). There are 17 residues in the CDR3. V was pared by 0 bases and J by 0 bases, with 13 bases between. Per the germline V gene, CDR1 is SGHRS and CDR2 is YFSETQ. CDR3 DNA: TGCGCCAGCAGCTTGGGCACAGGTCAGAGCTCCTACAATGAGCAGTTCTTC. Protein sequence: CASSLGTGQSSYNEQFF. Drawing the rest from reference TRBV5-1 and TRBJ2-1, the complete variable domain is KAGVTQTPRYLIKTRGQQVTLSCSPISGHRSVSWYQQTPGQGLQFLFEYFSETQRNKGNFPGRFSGRQFSNSRSEMNVSTLELGDSALYLCASSLGTGQSSYNEQFFGPGTRLTVL.

This chain links TRBV7-2 with TRBJ1-1; D is perhaps TRBD1 (5 bases). From germline, CDR1 is SGHTA and CDR2 FQGNSA. The CDR3 is 15 amino acids. Trimming left V 2 bases short and J 4 bases short, with 14 bases between. The CDR3 region is CASSLLLQASTEAFF. In DNA form, the CDR3 reads TGTGCCAGCAGCTTACTCCTACAGGCGTCCACTGAAGCTTTCTTT.

The chain uses TRBV6-1 and TRBJ2-3; either TRBD1 or TRBD2 may fit D (7 bases each). Germline V gene data show CDR1 as MNHNS and CDR2 as SASEGT. CDR3 length: 14 residues. V dropped 1 base and J dropped 6 bases, with 11 bases sitting between them. The CDR3 DNA follows: TGTGCCAGCAGTGAAGGACAGGGAGGGGATACGCAGTATTTT. This translates into CASSEGQGGDTQYF.

V is TRBV27 and J is TRBJ1-1, with 9 bases identical to TRBD1. This CDR3 is built from 14 residues. V lost 8 bases and J lost 1; bases outside the gene matches: 5. The germline V gene encodes CDR1 MNHEY and CDR2 SMNVEV (reference sequence). CDR3 nucleotides: TGTGCCAGCTTCCGGGACAGGGCGAACACTGAAGCTTTCTTT. Protein sequence: CASFRDRANTEAFF.

The chain uses TRBV24-1 and TRBJ2-2; D unresolved. The CDR3 is made up of 15 amino acids. Trimming removed 4 bases at V and 4 bases at J, with 12 bases between. Germline values: CDR1 KGHDR, CDR2 SFDVKD. The CDR3 coding sequence is TGTGCCACCAGTGACTCCTCGGCGTTCACCGGGGAGCTGTTTTTT. Its protein is CATSDSSAFTGELFF.

The CDR3: CASSTQGANEQYF. The CDR3 DNA follows: TGTGCCAGTAGTACACAGGGGGCCAACGAGCAGTACTTC. The chain is built from TRBV19 and TRBJ2-7, with 9 bases aligning to TRBD1. V trimming: 4 bases; J trimming: 5 bases; junction bases outside the gene matches: 3. Germline V gene lookup returns CDR1 LNHDA and CDR2 SQIVND (reference sequence). This CDR3 has 13 residues.

V gene TRBV6-5 combines with J gene TRBJ1-2; possible D gene TRBD1, 6 bases. Trimming removed 4 bases at V and 8 bases at J, with 17 bases between. Germline CDR1 and CDR2: MNHEY and SVGAGI. The CDR3 spans 14 residues. The CDR3 protein is CASSSNDRFGGYTF. The CDR3 bases are TGTGCCAGCAGTTCGAACGACAGGTTTGGAGGCTACACCTTC.

This clone is a singleton in its sample. The chain has TRBV9 and TRBJ2-2, with D possibly matching TRBD1 (7 bases). The V end lost 3 bases, the J end lost 1 base, and 16 bases lay between the germline ends. The CDR3 runs to 17 residues. CDR1 and CDR2 (germline): SGDLS, YYNGEE. The CDR3 region has the DNA TGTGCCAGCAGCGAAGACCTCAGGGGGGTGAACACCGGGGAGCTGTTTTTT. As protein: CASSEDLRGVNTGELFF.

The chain couples TRBV11-2 to TRBJ1-5; D perhaps matches TRBD1 (5 bases). The ends were cut back, 1 base at V and 2 bases at J, with 9 bases in the middle. The CDR3 sequence is 15 residues long. Germline V gene sequence: CDR1 SGHAT, CDR2 FQNNGV. The CDR3 nucleotides read TGTGCCAGCAGCTTAGGGGGCGACCGCAATCAGCCCCAGCATTTT. This codes for CASSLGGDRNQPQHF.

V usage is TRBV5-1 and J usage is TRBJ1-4; a weak D match, TRBD1 (6 bases). V was clipped by 5 bases and J by 3 bases, with 8 bases between them. This CDR3 spans 13 amino acids. The germline gives CDR1 SGHRS, CDR2 YFSETQ. The CDR3 region is CASRKGANEKLFF. DNA of the CDR3: TGCGCCAGCAGAAAGGGGGCTAATGAAAAACTGTTTTTT.

A single count supports this clone. This chain connects TRBV5-1 to TRBJ2-1, with 10 bases lining up with TRBD1. The CDR3 runs 16 residues. The junction had 7 bases not matched to a gene; V was cut back by 2 bases and J by 5 bases. CDR1 and CDR2 from the germline V gene are SGHRS and YFSETQ. The CDR3 reads CASSLRSGTGDNEQFF. CDR3 in DNA: TGCGCCAGCAGCTTAAGATCCGGGACAGGGGACAATGAGCAGTTCTTC.

The genes are TRBV6-4 and TRBJ1-1; TRBD1 might be the D (5 bases). V shed 0 bases and J shed 6 bases, with 11 bases lying between them. Per the germline V gene, CDR1 is MRHNA and CDR2 is SNTAGT. The CDR3 covers 14 residues. CDR3 nucleotide sequence: TGTGCCAGCAGTGACTCGGGGGAGGGTTCTGAAGCTTTCTTT. It encodes CASSDSGEGSEAFF.

This clone occurred a few times. V and J are TRBV2 and TRBJ2-2; no definite D call. The CDR3 extends over 15 amino acids. Germline assignment: CDR1 SNHLY and CDR2 FYNNEI. Trimming left V 4 bases short and J 0 bases short, with 9 bases between. CDR3 coding DNA: TGTGCCAGCAGTGGGGCGACCTCGAACACCGGGGAGCTGTTTTTT. This encodes CASSGATSNTGELFF.

This chain links TRBV24-1 with TRBJ2-1; weak D call: TRBD2 (7 bases). There are 15 residues in the CDR3. CDR1 is KGHDR and CDR2 is SFDVKD in the germline V gene. Trimming left V 4 bases short and J 7 bases short, with 16 bases between. CDR3 in amino acids: CATSDRYKGGNEQFF. The CDR3 DNA reads TGTGCCACCAGTGACCGATATAAGGGGGGGAATGAGCAGTTCTTC.

This chain links TRBV19 with TRBJ2-7, with D perhaps assigned TRBD1 or TRBD2 (5 bases each). Trimming took 3 bases from V and 0 from J, leaving 6 bases between them. Germline V gene sequence: CDR1 LNHDA, CDR2 SQIVND (reference sequence). This CDR3 has 13 amino acids. The CDR3 DNA sequence: TGTGCCAGTAGTATCGGGACCTCCTACGAGCAGTACTTC. Residues: CASSIGTSYEQYF.

The V and J genes are TRBV7-9 and TRBJ2-2, with 8 bases fitting TRBD2. Trimming removed 4 bases from V and 3 bases from J; junction bases left unmatched: 4. Germline CDR1 reads SEHNR; CDR2 reads FQNEAQ (reference sequence). This CDR3 is 15 amino acids long. The CDR3 is CASSSGTSYTGELFF. The CDR3 nucleotides read TGTGCCAGCAGCTCGGGGACTAGTTACACCGGGGAGCTGTTTTTT. The entire variable domain, with the rest obtained from reference TRBV7-9 and TRBJ2-2, is as follows: DTGVSQNPRHKITKRGQNVTFRCDPISEHNRLYWYRQTLGQGPEFLTYFQNEAQLEKSRLLSDRFSAERPKGSFSTLEIQRTEQGDSAMYLCASSSGTSYTGELFFGEGSRLTVL.

The chain links TRBV2 to TRBJ1-2; D unresolved. The CDR3 extends over 11 amino acids. Germline loops: CDR1 SNHLY, CDR2 FYNNEI. Trimming took 5 bases from V and 10 from J, leaving 11 bases between them. The CDR3: CASSRTDPYTF. The CDR3 nucleotides are TGTGCCAGCAGTCGGACGGATCCCTACACCTTC.

As DNA, the CDR3 is TGTGCCAGTAGTATAGGCGCCCAGCCTCGGGAGACCCAGTACTTC. It codes for CASSIGAQPRETQYF. The chain joins TRBV19 to TRBJ2-5; D unresolved. Germline V CDR1 and CDR2: LNHDA, SQIVND (reference sequence). Deletions cut 1 base from V and 5 bases from J, with 14 bases between. The CDR3 consists of 15 residues.